Below, one T cell receptor (beta chain) is given with its context. Its antigen remains unknown. The data were obtained in a study of T cells expressing NK-cell markers. Study findings and constraints: There remained a lack of clarity about HCMV specificity of expanded NKG2C+ T cell clones. These clonotypes additionally ranked first within the CD3+CD56-NKG2C+ fraction of a few donors.

cDNA encoding TCR beta was synthesized via 5'RACE template switching incorporating UMIs. For each CDR3 protein, TCRdb gives one entry from its re-call of the 5' RACE reads, without DNA. Its clone listing holds about 260,000 distinct CDR3 sequences. Germline V lookup: CDR1 KGHSH, CDR2 LQKENI. This CDR3 has 15 amino acids. The clonotype originates from a young man in good health. J is TRBJ2-3 and V is TRBV18; the TCRdb call, TRBD1, lacks DNA for checking. Sequenced material: blood T cells: a sorted CD56 or NKG2C T cell subset, CD4+ or CD8+ T cells, or bulk PBMC T cells (not recorded which). CDR3 region: CASSPGTGKTDTQYF.